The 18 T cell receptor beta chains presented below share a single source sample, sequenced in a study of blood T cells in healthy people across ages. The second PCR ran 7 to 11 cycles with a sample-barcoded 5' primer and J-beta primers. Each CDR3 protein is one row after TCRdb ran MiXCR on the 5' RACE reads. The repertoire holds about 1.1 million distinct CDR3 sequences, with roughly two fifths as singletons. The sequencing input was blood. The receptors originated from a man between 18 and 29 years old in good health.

The CDR3 nucleotides read TGTGCCAGCAGCCGGGAGGGCGCAGATACGCAGTATTTT. It specifies CASSREGADTQYF. The rearrangement links TRBV11-2 to TRBJ2-3, with TRBD2 identical over 8 bases. The germline CDR1 and CDR2 sequences are SGHAT and FQNNGV. This CDR3 has 13 residues. The ends lost 5 bases at V and 4 bases at J; junction bases unmatched: 2.

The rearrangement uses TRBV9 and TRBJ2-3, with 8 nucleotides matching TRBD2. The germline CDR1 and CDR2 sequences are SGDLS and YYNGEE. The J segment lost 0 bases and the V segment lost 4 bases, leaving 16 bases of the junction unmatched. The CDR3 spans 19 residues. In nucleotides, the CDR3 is TGTGCCAGCAGCCCACTCGGGGGGGACATCCGGTCTAGCACAGATACGCAGTATTTT. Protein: CASSPLGGDIRSSTDTQYF.

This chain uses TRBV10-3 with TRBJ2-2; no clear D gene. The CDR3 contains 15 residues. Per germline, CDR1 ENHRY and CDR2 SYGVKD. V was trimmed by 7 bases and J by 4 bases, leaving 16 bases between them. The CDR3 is CAINEPQPLTGELFF. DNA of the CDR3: TGTGCCATCAATGAACCACAGCCTCTCACCGGGGAGCTGTTTTTT.

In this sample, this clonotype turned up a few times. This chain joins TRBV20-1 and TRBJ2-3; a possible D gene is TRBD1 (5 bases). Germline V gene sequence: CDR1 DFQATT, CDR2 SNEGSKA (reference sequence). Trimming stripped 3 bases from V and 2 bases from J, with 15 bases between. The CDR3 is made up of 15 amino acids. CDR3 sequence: CSASWGSTITDTQYF. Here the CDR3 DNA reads TGCAGTGCTAGCTGGGGCTCAACAATCACAGATACGCAGTATTTT.

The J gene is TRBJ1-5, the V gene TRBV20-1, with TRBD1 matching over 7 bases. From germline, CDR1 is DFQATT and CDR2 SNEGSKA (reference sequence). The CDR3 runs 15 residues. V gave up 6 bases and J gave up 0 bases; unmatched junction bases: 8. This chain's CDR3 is CSAMPGTASNQPQHF. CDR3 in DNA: TGCAGTGCCATGCCCGGGACAGCTAGCAATCAGCCCCAGCATTTT.

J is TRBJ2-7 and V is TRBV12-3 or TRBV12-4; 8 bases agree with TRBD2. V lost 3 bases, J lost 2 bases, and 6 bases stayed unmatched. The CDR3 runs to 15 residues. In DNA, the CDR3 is TGTGCCAGCAGTTTTCGGGAGCGGGGGACCTACGAGCAGTACTTC. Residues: CASSFRERGTYEQYF.

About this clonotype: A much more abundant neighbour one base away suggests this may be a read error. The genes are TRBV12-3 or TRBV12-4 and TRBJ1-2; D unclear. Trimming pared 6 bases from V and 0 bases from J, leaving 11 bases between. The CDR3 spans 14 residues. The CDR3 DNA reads TGTGCCAGCAGATCGAGGACGGCTAACTATGGCTACACCTTC. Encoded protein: CASRSRTANYGYTF.

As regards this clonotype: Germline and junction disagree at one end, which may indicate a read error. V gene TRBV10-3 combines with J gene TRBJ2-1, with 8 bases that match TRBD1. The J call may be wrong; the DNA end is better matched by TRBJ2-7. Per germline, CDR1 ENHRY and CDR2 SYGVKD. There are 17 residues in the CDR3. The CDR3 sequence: CTISEPPTRTGYNEQYF. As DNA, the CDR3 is TGTACCATCAGTGAGCCACCGACTAGGACAGGGTACAATGAGCAGTACTTC.

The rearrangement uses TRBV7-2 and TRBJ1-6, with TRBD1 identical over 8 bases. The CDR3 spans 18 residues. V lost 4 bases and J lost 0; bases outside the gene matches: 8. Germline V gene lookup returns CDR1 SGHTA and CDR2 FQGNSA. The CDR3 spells CASSSGQGLSSYNSPLHF. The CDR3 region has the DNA TGTGCCAGCAGCTCAGGACAGGGCCTAAGCTCCTATAATTCACCCCTCCACTTT.

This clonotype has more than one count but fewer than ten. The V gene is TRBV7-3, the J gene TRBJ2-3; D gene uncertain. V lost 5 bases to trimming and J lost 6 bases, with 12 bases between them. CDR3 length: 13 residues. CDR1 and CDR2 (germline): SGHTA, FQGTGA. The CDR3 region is CASSRLHFDTQYF. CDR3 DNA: TGTGCCAGCAGCCGACTGCATTTTGATACGCAGTATTTT.

CDR3 nucleotides: TGCGCCAGCAGAGGGACTGCGGCGGGATCTCATGAGCAGTTCTTC. Amino acid sequence: CASRGTAAGSHEQFF. The V call is TRBV5-1, the J call TRBJ2-1; possibly TRBD2 for D (6 bases). Trimming pared 5 bases from V and 8 bases from J, leaving 20 bases between. Germline V gives CDR1 SGHRS, CDR2 YFSETQ. The CDR3 consists of 15 residues.

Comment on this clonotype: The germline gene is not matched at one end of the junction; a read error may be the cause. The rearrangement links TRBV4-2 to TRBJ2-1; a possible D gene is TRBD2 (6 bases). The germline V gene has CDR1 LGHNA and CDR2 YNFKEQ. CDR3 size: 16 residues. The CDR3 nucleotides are TGTGCCAGCTGCCAAGCGCACCGGACTACCTACAACGAGCAGTTCTTC. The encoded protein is CASCQAHRTTYNEQFF.

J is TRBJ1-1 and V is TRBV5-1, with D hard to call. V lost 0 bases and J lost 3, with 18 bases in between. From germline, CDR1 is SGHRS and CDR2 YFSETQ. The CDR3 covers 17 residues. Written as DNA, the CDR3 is TGCGCCAGCAGCTTGGCGCCCGGTTTGGGGAGGGACACTGAAGCTTTCTTT. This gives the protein CASSLAPGLGRDTEAFF. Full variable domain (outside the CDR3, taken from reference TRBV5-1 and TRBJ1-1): KAGVTQTPRYLIKTRGQQVTLSCSPISGHRSVSWYQQTPGQGLQFLFEYFSETQRNKGNFPGRFSGRQFSNSRSEMNVSTLELGDSALYLCASSLAPGLGRDTEAFFGQGTRLTVV.

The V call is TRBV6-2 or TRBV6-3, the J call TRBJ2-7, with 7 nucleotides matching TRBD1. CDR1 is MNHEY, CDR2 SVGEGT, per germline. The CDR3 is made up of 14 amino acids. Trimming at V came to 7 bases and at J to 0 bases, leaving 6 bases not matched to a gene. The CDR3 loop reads CASTQGDSSYEQYF. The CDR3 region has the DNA TGTGCCAGCACTCAGGGGGACAGCTCCTACGAGCAGTACTTC.

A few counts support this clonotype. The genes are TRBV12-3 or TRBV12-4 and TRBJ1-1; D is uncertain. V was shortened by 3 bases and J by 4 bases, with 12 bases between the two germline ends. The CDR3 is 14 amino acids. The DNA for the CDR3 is TGTGCCAGCAGTTTGAGGGTTACCAGCACTGAAGCTTTCTTT. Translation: CASSLRVTSTEAFF.

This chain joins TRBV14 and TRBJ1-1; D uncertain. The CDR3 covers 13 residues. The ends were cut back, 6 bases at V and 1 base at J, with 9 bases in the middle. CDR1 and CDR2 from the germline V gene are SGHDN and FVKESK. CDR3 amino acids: CASSHDKNTEAFF. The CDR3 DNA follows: TGTGCCAGCAGTCATGATAAGAACACTGAAGCTTTCTTT.

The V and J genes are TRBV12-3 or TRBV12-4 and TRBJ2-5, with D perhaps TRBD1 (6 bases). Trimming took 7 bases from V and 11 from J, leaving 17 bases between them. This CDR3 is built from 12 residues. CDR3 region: CASTQQGNEQYF. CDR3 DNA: TGTGCCAGCACCCAACAGGGCAATGAGCAGTACTTC.

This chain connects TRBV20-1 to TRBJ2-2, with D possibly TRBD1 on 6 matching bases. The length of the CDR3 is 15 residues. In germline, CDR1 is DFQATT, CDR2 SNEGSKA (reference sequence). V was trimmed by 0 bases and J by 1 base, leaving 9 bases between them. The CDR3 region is CSARDSTGNTGELFF. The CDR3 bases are TGCAGTGCTAGAGATTCGACAGGGAACACCGGGGAGCTGTTTTTT.